A single sample is the source of the 30 T cell receptor beta chains below, sequenced in a study of blood T cell repertoires in COVID-19. The protocol was immunoSEQ multiplex PCR, while the TCRdb copy is restricted to in-frame clones and leaves out a portion. The profile shows 100,000 or so clones, approximately 70% of them singletons. Sequencing was carried out using peripheral blood. The receptor set was obtained from an elderly man with acute or convalescent COVID-19.

The chain carries TRBV3-1 (or the pseudogene TRBV3-2) and TRBJ2-1, with D possibly being TRBD1 (5 bases). This CDR3 region has 14 residues. The germline V gene encodes CDR1 LGHDT and CDR2 YNNKEL (reference sequence). Between the trimmed V and J ends, which lost 8 bases and 4 bases, there was a span of 15 bases. In DNA form, the CDR3 reads TGTGCCAGCGGGGTAGGGGCAGGGTACAATGAGCAGTTCTTC. Amino acid sequence: CASGVGAGYNEQFF.

The DNA of the CDR3 is TGTGCCACCAGCAGAGATCGCCAGTTCGAGCAGTACTTC. Translated, it gives CATSRDRQFEQYF. The chain carries TRBV15 and TRBJ2-7; D gene ambiguous. The CDR3 covers 13 residues. Germline V gene data show CDR1 as LNHNV and CDR2 as YYDKDF (reference sequence). The V and J ends lost 0 bases and 6 bases respectively, with 9 bases between them.

This rearrangement joins TRBV19 to TRBJ2-1; 11 bases are a match to TRBD1. The CDR3 extends over 15 amino acids. After removal of 6 bases from V and 8 bases from J, the junction contained 9 bases not matched to a gene. Germline lookup yields CDR1 LNHDA and CDR2 SQIVND (reference sequence). CDR3 sequence reads: CASSPDRGRYDEQFF. The CDR3 nucleotides read TGTGCCAGTAGCCCGGACAGGGGGCGATATGATGAGCAGTTCTTC.

The chain recombines TRBV5-1 with TRBJ2-3; D unresolved. V dropped 0 bases and J dropped 1 base, with 3 bases sitting between them. The germline gives CDR1 SGHRS, CDR2 YFSETQ. CDR3 length equals 13 residues. The DNA of the CDR3 is TGCGCCAGCAGCTTGGCGGGCACAGATACGCAGTATTTT. As protein: CASSLAGTDTQYF.

This clone was seen once. The chain is built from TRBV5-1 and TRBJ1-3, with D unresolved. Germline loops: CDR1 SGHRS, CDR2 YFSETQ. The CDR3 has 16 residues. V lost 2 bases, J lost 0 bases, and 12 bases lay in between. The CDR3 DNA follows: TGCGCCAGCAGCTTAGGCGGATCCACCTCTGGAAACACCATATATTTT. As protein: CASSLGGSTSGNTIYF.

The J gene is TRBJ2-5, the V gene TRBV5-5, with TRBD1 identical over 10 bases. J lost 5 bases, V lost 1 base, and 8 bases had no gene match. Per the germline V gene, CDR1 is SGHKS and CDR2 is YYEKEE (reference sequence). The CDR3 is 16 amino acids. CDR3 protein: CASSLLGQGGLETQYF. The CDR3 DNA follows: TGTGCCAGCAGCTTGTTAGGACAGGGGGGATTGGAGACCCAGTACTTC.

The rearrangement links TRBV10-3 to TRBJ2-3, with no clear D. CDR3 length: 15 amino acids. The V end lost 0 bases, the J end lost 4 bases, and 11 bases lay between the germline ends. From germline, CDR1 is ENHRY and CDR2 SYGVKD. The CDR3: CAISESTLFSDTQYF. CDR3 DNA sequence: TGTGCCATCAGTGAGTCGACACTTTTCTCAGATACGCAGTATTTT.

This clone is a singleton in its sample. This sequence joins TRBV9 and TRBJ2-7; D possibly corresponds to TRBD2 (5 bases). In germline, CDR1 is SGDLS, CDR2 YYNGEE. This CDR3 is 14 amino acids long. V dropped 4 bases and J dropped 2 bases, with 13 bases sitting between them. DNA of the CDR3: TGTGCCAGCAGCTCAAGCGGAGAGACCTACGAGCAGTACTTC. This translates into CASSSSGETYEQYF.

The chain is built from TRBV18 and TRBJ2-7, with 8 bases lining up with TRBD1. Per germline, CDR1 KGHSH and CDR2 LQKENI. With 0 bases clipped from V and 2 bases from J, the junction kept 6 bases outside the gene matches. CDR3 length equals 16 residues. The CDR3 nucleotides are TGTGCCAGCTCACCACCGGGGACAGGAAAAACCTACGAGCAGTACTTC. It is translated as CASSPPGTGKTYEQYF.

The rearrangement links TRBV9 to TRBJ1-1; 10 bases line up with TRBD1. Trimming at V came to 4 bases and at J to 2 bases, leaving 2 bases not matched to a gene. The CDR3 has 14 residues. Germline values: CDR1 SGDLS, CDR2 YYNGEE. This CDR3 reads CASSRQGANTEAFF. CDR3 nucleotide sequence: TGTGCCAGCAGCAGACAGGGGGCTAACACTGAAGCTTTCTTT.

This CDR3 is CASSPPGYFNTGELFF. CDR3 coding DNA: TGCGCCAGCAGCCCCCCGGGATACTTTAACACCGGGGAGCTGTTTTTT. The chain recombines TRBV5-1 with TRBJ2-2; possible D gene TRBD2, 5 bases. Germline assignment: CDR1 SGHRS and CDR2 YFSETQ. V gave up 4 bases and J gave up 2 bases, with 15 bases separating them. The CDR3 is 16 amino acids.

The chain uses TRBV7-2 and TRBJ2-7; TRBD1 matches at 8 bases. Germline trimming cut 5 bases from V and 2 bases from J; bases unmatched to any gene: 5. Germline V lookup: CDR1 SGHTA, CDR2 FQGNSA. The CDR3 totals 14 residues. CDR3 sequence reads: CASSPNRGAYEQYF. DNA for the CDR3: TGTGCCAGCAGCCCCAACAGGGGGGCCTACGAGCAGTACTTC.

The gene calls are TRBV14 and TRBJ2-1; TRBD2 aligns across 11 bases. Losses at the gene ends were 4 bases for V and 7 bases for J; bases not matched to a gene: 6. The CDR3 is 15 residues long. Germline CDR1 SGHDN, CDR2 FVKESK. The CDR3, as DNA: TGTGCCAGCAGCCTAGCGGGAGGGCCTGGGAATGAGCAGTTCTTC. Its translation: CASSLAGGPGNEQFF.

In its sample, this clone was seen once. The chain carries TRBV6-5 and TRBJ2-5; 9 bases map to TRBD1. Germline V gene data show CDR1 as MNHEY and CDR2 as SVGAGI. V gave up 8 bases and J gave up 3 bases; unmatched junction bases: 4. CDR3 size: 13 residues. CDR3 DNA: TGTGCCAGCTCGCGACAGGGGGAAGAGACCCAGTACTTC. This encodes CASSRQGEETQYF.

This chain links TRBV6-5 with TRBJ2-7; 7 nucleotides align to TRBD1. The ends lost 4 bases at V and 9 bases at J; junction bases unmatched: 12. The CDR3 has 14 amino acids. Looked up from germline, CDR1 is MNHEY and CDR2 is SVGAGI. The CDR3 coding sequence is TGTGCCAGCAGTTCCAGGGACAGTTCCGAATCGCAGTACTTC. This translates into CASSSRDSSESQYF.

The chain recombines TRBV9 with TRBJ2-7, with 11 positions matching TRBD2. The CDR3 totals 15 residues. Germline lookup yields CDR1 SGDLS and CDR2 YYNGEE. The J segment lost 0 bases and the V segment lost 4 bases, leaving 3 bases of the junction unmatched. CDR3 in amino acids: CASSRSGRASYEQYF. The CDR3 DNA reads TGTGCCAGCAGCCGTAGCGGGAGGGCCTCCTACGAGCAGTACTTC.

This chain links TRBV19 with TRBJ2-7; 8 bases map to TRBD1. After removal of 6 bases from V and 2 bases from J, the junction contained 6 bases not matched to a gene. The CDR3 consists of 14 residues. Germline assignment: CDR1 LNHDA and CDR2 SQIVND (reference sequence). This CDR3 reads CASSRTGFPYEQYF. The CDR3 bases are TGTGCCAGTAGCAGGACAGGGTTTCCCTACGAGCAGTACTTC.

This clone occurred once. The CDR3 region has the DNA TGTGCCATCAGTGCTAGCGGGAGAGGGTCCGGGGAGCTGTTTTTT. It yields the protein CAISASGRGSGELFF. This chain joins TRBV10-3 and TRBJ2-2; 10 bases map to TRBD2. The trim removed 4 bases at V and 6 bases at J, leaving 5 bases unmatched. CDR3 length: 15 amino acids. Germline V gene lookup returns CDR1 ENHRY and CDR2 SYGVKD.

This chain links TRBV28 with TRBJ1-1; tentative D call: TRBD1 (6 bases). Trimming removed 5 bases at V and 4 bases at J, with 14 bases between. The germline CDR1 and CDR2 sequences are MDHEN and SYDVKM. The CDR3 runs to 14 residues. CDR3 coding DNA: TGTGCCAGCAGTCCCGGGGGGGCCTTCACTGAAGCTTTCTTT. Amino acid sequence: CASSPGGAFTEAFF.

The rearrangement joins TRBV2 to TRBJ1-6; D is perhaps TRBD1 (6 bases). Germline assignment: CDR1 SNHLY and CDR2 FYNNEI. Deletions cut 5 bases from V and 6 bases from J, with 11 bases between. This CDR3 is 14 amino acids long. As DNA, the CDR3 is TGTGCCAGCAGTAGGACAGAAGTTAATTCACCCCTCCACTTT. Translating gives CASSRTEVNSPLHF.

This clone was seen once. The rearrangement joins TRBV27 to TRBJ1-2; perhaps TRBD1 as D (6 bases). V lost 4 bases and J lost 5, with 17 bases in between. Looked up from germline, CDR1 is MNHEY and CDR2 is SMNVEV (reference sequence). The CDR3 length is 15 residues. The CDR3 reads CASSSGGGQSYGYTF. As DNA, the CDR3 is TGTGCCAGCAGTTCGGGGGGCGGACAGTCGTATGGCTACACCTTC.

V usage is TRBV19 and J usage is TRBJ2-3, with 10 bases that match TRBD2. Losses at the gene ends were 6 bases for V and 2 bases for J; bases not matched to a gene: 2. Germline assignment: CDR1 LNHDA and CDR2 SQIVND (reference sequence). This CDR3 has 14 residues. CDR3 residues: CASSGLAATDTQYF. CDR3 sequence (DNA): TGTGCCAGTAGCGGACTAGCGGCCACAGATACGCAGTATTTT. Based on the CDR3 plus reference TRBV19 and TRBJ2-3, the full variable domain is DGGITQSPKYLFRKEGQNVTLSCEQNLNHDAMYWYRQDPGQGLRLIYYSQIVNDFQKGDIAEGYSVSREKKESFPLTVTSAQKNPTAFYLCASSGLAATDTQYFGPGTRLTVL.

The chain couples TRBV24-1 to TRBJ1-5, with D possibly TRBD1 on 5 matching bases. V shed 4 bases and J shed 4 bases, with 7 bases lying between them. The germline V gene has CDR1 KGHDR and CDR2 SFDVKD. The CDR3 is 13 amino acids. The CDR3 sequence: CATSEPGNQPQHF. The CDR3 coding sequence is TGTGCCACCAGTGAACCAGGGAATCAGCCCCAGCATTTT.

This chain links TRBV9 with TRBJ2-3, with a weak D call TRBD2 (6 bases). Trimming removed 0 bases at V and 3 bases at J, with 8 bases between. Germline values: CDR1 SGDLS, CDR2 YYNGEE. The CDR3 runs 14 residues. The CDR3 reads CASSVGDLTDTQYF. In DNA, the CDR3 is TGTGCCAGCAGCGTAGGGGACTTGACAGATACGCAGTATTTT.

The chain uses TRBV4-3 and TRBJ1-1; 9 nucleotides line up with TRBD1. The V gene end was trimmed by 6 bases and the J gene end by 1 base; junction bases not matched to a gene: 6. Germline assignment: CDR1 LGHNA and CDR2 YSLEER. The CDR3 is 15 residues long. CDR3 protein: CASSPQGAQNTEAFF. The CDR3 bases are TGCGCCAGCAGTCCACAGGGGGCGCAGAACACTGAAGCTTTCTTT.

The chain joins TRBV5-1 to TRBJ2-7; 9 nucleotides align to TRBD1. The CDR3 extends over 16 amino acids. The germline CDR1 and CDR2 sequences are SGHRS and YFSETQ. The trim removed 0 bases at V and 3 bases at J, leaving 7 bases unmatched. CDR3 sequence reads: CASSLDIGQGFYEQYF. The DNA for the CDR3 is TGCGCCAGCAGCTTGGACATTGGACAGGGGTTCTACGAGCAGTACTTC.

In nucleotides, the CDR3 is TGTGCCAGTAGCACGACAGGATCGAACACCGGGGAGCTGTTTTTT. This gives the protein CASSTTGSNTGELFF. The J gene is TRBJ2-2, the V gene TRBV19, with D possibly being TRBD1 (6 bases). The V gene lost 6 bases and the J gene lost 0 bases, with 11 bases spanning the gap. Germline V gene data show CDR1 as LNHDA and CDR2 as SQIVND (reference sequence). This CDR3 contains 15 residues.

This clone was recorded many times. This rearrangement joins TRBV7-2 to TRBJ2-1; the match to TRBD2 covers 8 bases. The trim removed 5 bases at V and 0 bases at J, leaving 3 bases unmatched. Germline V gene lookup returns CDR1 SGHTA and CDR2 FQGNSA. The CDR3 is 15 amino acids. The DNA of the CDR3 is TGTGCCAGCAGCCGCGGGACTAGCTCCTACAATGAGCAGTTCTTC. Translated: CASSRGTSSYNEQFF. Supplemented by reference TRBV7-2 and TRBJ2-1, the full variable domain reads GAGVSQSPSNKVTEKGKDVELRCDPISGHTALYWYRQSLGQGLEFLIYFQGNSAPDKSGLPSDRFSAERTGGSVSTLTIQRTQQEDSAVYLCASSRGTSSYNEQFFGPGTRLTVL.

This clone has only a few counts. The chain carries TRBV10-3 and TRBJ2-5, with D perhaps TRBD1 (5 bases). V was trimmed by 3 bases and J by 4 bases, leaving 15 bases between them. Germline CDR1 ENHRY, CDR2 SYGVKD. CDR3 length equals 15 residues. CDR3 region: CAISEGPRDGETQYF. The CDR3 nucleotides are TGTGCCATCAGTGAAGGTCCCAGGGATGGAGAGACCCAGTACTTC.

This chain joins TRBV11-2 and TRBJ1-6, with 9 bases that match TRBD1. CDR3 length equals 16 residues. Trimming cost V 5 bases and J 7 bases; bases outside gene matches: 9. Germline V gives CDR1 SGHAT, CDR2 FQNNGV. CDR3 sequence (DNA): TGTGCCAGCAGCGCGACCGGGACAGGGCTAAATTCACCCCTCCACTTT. This sequence encodes CASSATGTGLNSPLHF.